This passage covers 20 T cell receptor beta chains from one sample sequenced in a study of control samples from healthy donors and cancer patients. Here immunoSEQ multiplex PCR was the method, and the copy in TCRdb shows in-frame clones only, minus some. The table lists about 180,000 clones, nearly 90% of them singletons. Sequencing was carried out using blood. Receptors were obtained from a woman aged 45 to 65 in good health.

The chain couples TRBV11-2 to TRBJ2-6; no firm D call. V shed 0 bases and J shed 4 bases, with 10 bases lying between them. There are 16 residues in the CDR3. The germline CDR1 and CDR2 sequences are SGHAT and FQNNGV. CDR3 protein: CASSLDPRSGANVLTF. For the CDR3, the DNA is TGTGCCAGCAGCTTAGATCCGCGTTCGGGGGCCAACGTCCTGACTTTC.

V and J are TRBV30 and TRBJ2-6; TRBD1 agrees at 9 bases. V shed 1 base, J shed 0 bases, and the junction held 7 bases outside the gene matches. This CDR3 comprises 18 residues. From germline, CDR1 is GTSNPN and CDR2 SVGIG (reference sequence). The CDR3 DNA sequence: TGTGCCTGGAGTGACCGGGACAGGGCCCTCTCTGGGGCCAACGTCCTGACTTTC. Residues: CAWSDRDRALSGANVLTF. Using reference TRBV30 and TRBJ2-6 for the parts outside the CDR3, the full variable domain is SQTIHQWPATLVQPVGSPLSLECTVEGTSNPNLYWYRQAAGRGLQLLFYSVGIGQISSEVPQNLSASRPQDRQFILSSKKLLLSDSGFYLCAWSDRDRALSGANVLTFGAGSRLTVL.

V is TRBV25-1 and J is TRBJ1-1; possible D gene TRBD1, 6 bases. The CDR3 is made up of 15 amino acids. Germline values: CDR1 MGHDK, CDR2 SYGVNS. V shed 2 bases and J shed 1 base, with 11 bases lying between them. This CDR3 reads CASSEGAGANTEAFF. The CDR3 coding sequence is TGTGCCAGCAGTGAAGGGGCGGGGGCGAACACTGAAGCTTTCTTT.

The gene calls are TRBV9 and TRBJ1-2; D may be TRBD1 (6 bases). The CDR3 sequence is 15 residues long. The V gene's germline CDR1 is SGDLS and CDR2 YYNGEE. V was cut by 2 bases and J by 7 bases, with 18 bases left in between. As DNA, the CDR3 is TGTGCCAGCAGCGTTCAGGAGGGGGTGACTAGTGGCTACACCTTC. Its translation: CASSVQEGVTSGYTF.

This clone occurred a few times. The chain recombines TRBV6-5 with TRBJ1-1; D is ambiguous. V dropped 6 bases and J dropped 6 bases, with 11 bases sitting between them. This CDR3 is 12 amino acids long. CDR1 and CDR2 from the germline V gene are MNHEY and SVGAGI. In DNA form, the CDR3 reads TGTGCCAGCAGCGGGCCTTCCGCTGAAGCTTTCTTT. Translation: CASSGPSAEAFF.

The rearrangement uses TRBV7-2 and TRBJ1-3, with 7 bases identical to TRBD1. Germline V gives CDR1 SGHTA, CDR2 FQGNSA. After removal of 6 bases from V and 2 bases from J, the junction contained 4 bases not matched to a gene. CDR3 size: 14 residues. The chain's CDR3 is CASSLQGTGNTIYF. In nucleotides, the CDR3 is TGTGCCAGCAGTTTACAGGGGACTGGAAACACCATATATTTT.

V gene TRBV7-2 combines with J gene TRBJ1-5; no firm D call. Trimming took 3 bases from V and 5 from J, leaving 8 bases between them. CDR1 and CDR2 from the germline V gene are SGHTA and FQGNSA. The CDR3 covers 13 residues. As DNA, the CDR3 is TGTGCCAGCAGCTTCGACGGACATCAGCCCCAGCATTTT. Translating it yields CASSFDGHQPQHF.

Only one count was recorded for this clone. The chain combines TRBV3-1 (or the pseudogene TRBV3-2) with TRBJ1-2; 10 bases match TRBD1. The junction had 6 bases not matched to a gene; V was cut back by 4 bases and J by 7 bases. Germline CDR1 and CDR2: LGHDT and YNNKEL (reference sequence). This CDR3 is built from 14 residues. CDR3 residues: CASSRGQGVGGYTF. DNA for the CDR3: TGTGCCAGCAGCCGAGGACAGGGGGTTGGTGGCTACACCTTC.

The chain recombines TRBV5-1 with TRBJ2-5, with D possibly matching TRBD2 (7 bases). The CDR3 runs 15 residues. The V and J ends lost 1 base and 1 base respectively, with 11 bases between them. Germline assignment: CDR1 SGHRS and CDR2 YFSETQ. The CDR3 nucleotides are TGCGCCAGCAGCTTGAGTGCGGGGGCCCAAGAGACCCAGTACTTC. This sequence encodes CASSLSAGAQETQYF.

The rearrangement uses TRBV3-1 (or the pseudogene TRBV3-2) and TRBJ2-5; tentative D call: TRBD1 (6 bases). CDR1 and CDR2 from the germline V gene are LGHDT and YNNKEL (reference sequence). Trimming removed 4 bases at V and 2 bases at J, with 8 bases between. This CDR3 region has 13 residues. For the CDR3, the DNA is TGTGCCAGCAGCCCCGGACAGCAAGAGACCCAGTACTTC. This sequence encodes CASSPGQQETQYF.

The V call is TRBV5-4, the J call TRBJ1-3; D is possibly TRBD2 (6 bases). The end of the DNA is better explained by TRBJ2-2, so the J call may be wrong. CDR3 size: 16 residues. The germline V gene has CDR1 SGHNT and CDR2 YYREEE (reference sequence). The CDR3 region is CASSWGGRANTGELFF. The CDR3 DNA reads TGTGCCAGCAGCTGGGGAGGCAGGGCCAACACCGGGGAGCTGTTTTTT.

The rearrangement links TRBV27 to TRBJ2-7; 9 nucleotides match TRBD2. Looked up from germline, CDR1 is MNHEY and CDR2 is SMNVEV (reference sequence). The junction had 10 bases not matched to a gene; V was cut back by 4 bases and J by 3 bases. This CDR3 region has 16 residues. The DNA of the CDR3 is TGTGCCAGCAGTTCTAGCCAGATAGCGGGGGTCTACGAGCAGTACTTC. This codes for CASSSSQIAGVYEQYF.

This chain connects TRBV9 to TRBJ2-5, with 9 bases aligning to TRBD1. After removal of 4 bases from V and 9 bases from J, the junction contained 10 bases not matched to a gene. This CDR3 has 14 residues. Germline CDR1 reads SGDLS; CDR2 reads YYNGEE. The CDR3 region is CASSPRQGEGPQYF. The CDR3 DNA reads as TGTGCCAGCAGCCCGAGACAGGGGGAAGGGCCCCAGTACTTC.

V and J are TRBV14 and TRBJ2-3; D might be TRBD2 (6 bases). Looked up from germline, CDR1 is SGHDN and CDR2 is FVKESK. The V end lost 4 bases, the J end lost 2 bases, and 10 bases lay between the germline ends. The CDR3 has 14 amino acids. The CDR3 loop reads CASSLADYTDTQYF. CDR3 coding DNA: TGTGCCAGCAGCCTAGCGGACTACACAGATACGCAGTATTTT.

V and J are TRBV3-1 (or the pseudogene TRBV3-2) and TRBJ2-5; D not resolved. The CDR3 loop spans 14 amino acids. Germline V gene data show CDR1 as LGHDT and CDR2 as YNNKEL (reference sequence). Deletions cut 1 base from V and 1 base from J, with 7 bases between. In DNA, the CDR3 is TGTGCCAGCAGCCAAGTCCCGAGCCAAGAGACCCAGTACTTC. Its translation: CASSQVPSQETQYF.

CDR3 DNA: TGTGCCAGCAGCCCCTTTGGCGGGAGTTTGAACACTGAAGCTTTCTTT. Translated: CASSPFGGSLNTEAFF. The chain has TRBV5-6 and TRBJ1-1; no definite D call. Trimming took off 4 bases at V and 0 bases at J, with 16 bases between the two ends. This CDR3 has 16 amino acids. Per germline, CDR1 SGHDT and CDR2 YYEEEE.

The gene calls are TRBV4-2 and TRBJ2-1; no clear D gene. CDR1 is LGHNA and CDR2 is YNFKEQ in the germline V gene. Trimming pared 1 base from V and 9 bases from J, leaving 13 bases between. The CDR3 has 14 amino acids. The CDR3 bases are TGTGCCAGCAGCCAAGCGCGCAGGACGGGTGAGCAGTTCTTC. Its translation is CASSQARRTGEQFF.

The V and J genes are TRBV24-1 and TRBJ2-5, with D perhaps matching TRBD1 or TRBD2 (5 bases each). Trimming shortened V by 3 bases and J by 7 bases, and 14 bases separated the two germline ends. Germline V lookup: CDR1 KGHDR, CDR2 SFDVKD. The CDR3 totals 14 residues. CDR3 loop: CATSDPGTAGTQYF. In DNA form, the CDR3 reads TGTGCCACCAGTGATCCGGGGACGGCTGGGACCCAGTACTTC.

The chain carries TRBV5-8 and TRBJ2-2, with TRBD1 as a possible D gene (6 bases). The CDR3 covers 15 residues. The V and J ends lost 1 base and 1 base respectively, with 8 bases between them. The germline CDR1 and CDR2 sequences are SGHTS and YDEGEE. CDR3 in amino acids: CASSLLGGNTGELFF. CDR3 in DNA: TGTGCCAGCAGCTTGTTAGGGGGGAACACCGGGGAGCTGTTTTTT.

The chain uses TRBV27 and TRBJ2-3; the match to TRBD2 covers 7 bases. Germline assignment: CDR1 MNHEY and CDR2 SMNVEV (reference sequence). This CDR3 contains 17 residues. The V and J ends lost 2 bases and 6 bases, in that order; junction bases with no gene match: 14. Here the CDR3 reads CASSLTPVIRGEDTQYF. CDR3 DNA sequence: TGTGCCAGCAGTTTAACCCCTGTAATTCGGGGGGAGGATACGCAGTATTTT.